This entry is about one T cell receptor beta chain. Per the original data handling: Researchers report that nucleated cell counts were estimated from reference gene primer amplification. Profiled with immunoSEQ multiplex PCR; TCRdb holds only in-frame clones, not every one. For V, J and clone size, that table is used; D and trimming come from the DNA. The sample lists roughly 290,000 clones, around four fifths occurring once. This entry is derived from a study of blood T cell repertoires in COVID-19. Overall study context: Both acute and convalescent COVID-19 samples were obtained from the United States, Italy and Spain.

This TCR was sampled from a woman aged 45-65 years with active or convalescent COVID-19. Sequences were obtained from peripheral blood.

CDR3 DNA: TGCGCCAGCAGCCAGCTCGCAGGGGGGCCTACTGGAAACACCATATATTTT. It specifies CASSQLAGGPTGNTIYF. This rearrangement joins TRBV4-1 to TRBJ1-3; 7 bases are a match to TRBD1. CDR1 and CDR2 (germline): MGHRA, YSYEKL. The CDR3 contains 17 residues. Trimming cost V 3 bases and J 2 bases; bases outside gene matches: 10.